Reported below is one T cell receptor (beta chain). No antigen is known for it. CDR1 SGHNT and CDR2 YYREEE come from the germline V gene (reference sequence). V was shortened by 0 bases and J by 0 bases, with 19 bases between the two germline ends. The CDR3 loop spans 19 amino acids. This entry is derived from a study of vaccination effects on CD4 cells after COVID-19. As for the study in general: Two convalescent patients provided samples 16 days and one week prevaccination.

Study outcomes and limitations: Late in the post-vaccination period, infection-induced and vaccine-induced clones underwent marked clonal contraction.

When around 10 days of culture had elapsed, CD4+ T cells were isolated. The individual was infected with SARS-CoV-2 between March and December 2020, as confirmed by PCR. Half-medium replacement with IL-2 medium occurred on days 3 and 7. The assay was immunoSEQ multiplex PCR, and TCRdb's table has in-frame clones only and misses some. The table shows 45,000 or so clones, with about 80% occurring only once. This TCR derives from a human donor who had a prior SARS-CoV-2 infection. The chain combines TRBV5-4 with TRBJ2-1; D may correspond to TRBD1 or TRBD2 (6 bases each). The specimen comprised CD4+ T cells from PBMCs cultured without peptide, sampled before COVID-19 vaccination. The DNA for the CDR3 is TGTGCCAGCAGCTTGGAACACGGAGGGGCAGGGGTCTCCTACAATGAGCAGTTCTTC. Translating it yields CASSLEHGGAGVSYNEQFF.